A selection of T cell receptor beta chains follows, all from one sample in a study of tissue T cells after allogeneic stem cell transplantation. Only in-frame clones appear in the TCRdb table, and some are missing; sequencing was by immunoSEQ multiplex PCR. The table lists just over 9,500 clones, under 75% of them singletons. This sample comprised tissue from the ileum, obtained at autopsy. The receptor set was obtained from a woman between 18 and 50 years old with breast cancer. Both conserved end residues are trimmed from each CDR3.

>TRBV10-3
AISESPGQGASVTEAF
>TRBV28
ASKGQGTGELF
>TRBV11-1
ASSFAGVRDEQY
>TRBV5-8
ASSRDRYEQY
>TRBV29-1
SVKGSSGGDEQY
>TRBV24-1
ATSSSGWTEAF
>TRBV9
ASSVGTGELF
>TRBV11-3
ASSLVASADTQY
>TRBV3-1/TRBV3-2
ASSQDIEGGYQETQY
>TRBV5-8
ASSLGLNQPQH
>TRBV18
ASSPIGTGLSGETQY
>TRBV5-8
ASSPTAVATNEKLF
>TRBV12-5
ASGLESGTEAF
>TRBV5-1
ASSLEPSGGVTDTQY
>TRBV1
TSSQDMTFDDPFGNQPQH
>TRBV7-2
ASSLRPGEAF
>TRBV4-1
ASSQRGGGSNTGELF
>TRBV28
ASSRGDWWY
>TRBV5-6
ASSSGPLSYNEQF
>TRBV7-8
ASSSSRGGAETQY
>TRBV4-2
ASSQGERRLTGELF
>TRBV28
ASKTGTAAPGEQY
>TRBV20-1
SASSHRAYEQY